This TCR beta chain was recorded in a study of T cell changes during pregnancy in multiple sclerosis. This CDR3 region has 14 residues. The V gene's germline CDR1 is MNHEY and CDR2 SVGAGI. The V end was cut by 5 bases, the J end by 1 base, with 9 bases between. Sequencing was performed with immunoSEQ multiplex PCR; in TCRdb, only in-frame clones are kept and a portion is missing. The table records 45,000 to 70,000 clones, more than 85% of them present only once. Source: peripheral blood, taken in the third trimester of pregnancy. The receptor comes from a female donor in good health, enrolled as a control in a pregnancy study. The chain uses TRBV6-5 and TRBJ2-1; D remains unclear. The CDR3 region is CASSAGQSYNEQFF. In DNA, the CDR3 is TGTGCCAGCAGTGCCGGTCAATCCTACAATGAGCAGTTCTTC.